This T cell receptor (beta chain) was sequenced in a study of blood T cells in healthy people across ages. Using a J-beta primer mix together with a sample-barcoded 5' primer, a second PCR was run for about 6 to 12 cycles. MiXCR, applied by TCRdb to the 5' RACE reads, yields one record per CDR3 protein. The sample includes about 560,000 distinct CDR3 sequences, around 27% seen only once; the top ten take 3% to 4%. This clonotype has only one observation. The junction and the germline gene differ at one end; a read error may be behind it. These sequences were also reported in another study, on T cells of mothers and their children. From that study: Thymic selection, a shaping force on TCR recombination output, acts similarly in related and unrelated pairs. Evidence of persistent microchimeric T cell clones was absent.

The receptor's source is a boy younger than 10 in good health. Sequencing was performed on blood.

This CDR3 reads CACSETGGGNQPQHF. CDR3 in DNA: TGTGCCTGCAGCGAAACAGGGGGCGGCAATCAGCCCCAGCATTTT. This rearrangement joins TRBV7-9 to TRBJ1-5; the match to TRBD1 covers 9 bases. The V gene's germline CDR1 is SEHNR and CDR2 FQNEAQ (reference sequence). This CDR3 is 15 amino acids long.